This T cell receptor (beta chain) was sequenced in a study of blood T cell repertoires in COVID-19 (TCRdb year 2020). Notes on the research overall: ImmuneRACE Cohort 3 recovered participants were defined by two consecutive negative NP/OP PCR tests, healthcare professional clearance, or symptom resolution. Samples from collaborators originated in the United States, Italy and Spain and spanned both the acute and convalescent phases of COVID-19. The material from the prospective study consisted of cDNA or gDNA derived from T cells, B-cell-depleted T cells, or PBMCs. Deeply sampled blood TCRbeta repertoires from subjects exposed to, actively infected with, or recovered from COVID-19 were included in the dataset. The repertoires were made available in a free public database intended to serve as a resource for research on the immune response to SARS-CoV-2. The samples were drawn from the first 160 participants of the ongoing ImmuneRACE study and from roughly 1,300 subjects provided by 6 global collaborators. Nearly every sample came with metadata listing a de-identified subject ID, COVID-19 status, age in years and sex. HLA class I and class II types, where available, came from metadata supplied by the sample provider rather than from assay-based typing.

TCRbeta CDR3 regions were amplified from genomic DNA by means of the immunoSEQ Assay, a bias-controlled multiplex PCR. In the authors' own workflow: Within the assay, amplification of reference gene primers was used to estimate how many nucleated cells each sample contained. Sequence reads were collapsed and filtered to measure the absolute abundance of every unique TCRbeta CDR3 rearrangement. For each sample, productive Simpson clonality was calculated as the square root of Simpson's diversity index across productive rearrangements. TCRdb provides this immuneACCESS table in a form limited to in-frame rearrangements. Some clones are lacking; in checked studies, under half of them reflect an unresolved V gene, and why the rest are absent is not known. V, J and clone size are those of that table, while D and trimming were read from the DNA. The table for this sample lists 400,000 or so clones; around 87% of them were counted only once. The ten largest clones add up to roughly 1.9% of the sample.

Participants in the prospective study were enrolled through a virtual design, were aged about 18 to 90 years, and lived in approximately 24 United States geographic areas. In the prospective study, participants were assigned to cohorts based on the clinical history participants reported in a screening survey and a study questionnaire. Each participant in the prospective study had whole blood, serum and a nasopharyngeal or oropharyngeal swab collected by mobile phlebotomists. Prospective study participants could optionally give additional blood draws and questionnaires over an approximately 2-month period. Before DNA extraction, blood samples from the prospective study were shipped at room temperature or frozen. Results the study describes overall, beyond this receptor: How much clinical and demographic metadata was included differed by source and by participant, and the metadata was provided uncurated.

Cut back by 6 bases and 5 bases, the V and J ends lie 10 bases apart. For CDR1 and CDR2, the germline V gene lists KGHSH and LQKENI. Its CDR3 holds 13 amino acids, cysteine through phenylalanine. Of all the DNA, just the CDR3 is kept, 39 bases in frame from base 1. This clone showed up just once. Its antigen is unknown. Per-base quality was not reported, and no clone a single base away is much larger than it. Sequenced: PBMCs or T cells enriched from blood (not recorded which). The chain is assembled from TRBV18 and TRBJ2-2; the D gene is perhaps TRBD2, from 6 matching bases. The source is a man in his forties in a cohort exposed to, infected with or recovered from COVID-19 (not recorded which). The encoded CDR3 is CASSAGLTGELFF. The DNA reads as follows: TGTGCCAGCTCTGCGGGACTGACCGGGGAGCTGTTTTTT.